This T cell receptor beta chain appears in the sequencing data of a study of blood T cell repertoires in COVID-19. Across the study: Acute-phase and convalescent COVID-19 samples originated in the United States, Italy and Spain. Sample material is recorded as cDNA or gDNA derived from T cells, B-cell-depleted T cells, or PBMCs.

Per the original data handling: Scientists estimated how many nucleated cells there were by amplifying reference gene primers. Sequencing was performed with immunoSEQ multiplex PCR; in TCRdb, only in-frame clones are kept and a portion is missing. V, J and clone size derive from that table, while D and trimming were established from the DNA sequence. Of about 78,000 clones in the sample, 90% were seen once. The specimen was peripheral blood. The sequence came from a woman older than 75 with active or convalescent COVID-19.

This CDR3 reads CASSSGQGAGEQFF. The CDR3 DNA reads as TGTGCCAGCAGTTCAGGACAGGGGGCTGGAGAGCAGTTCTTC. This chain links TRBV28 with TRBJ2-1, with TRBD1 matching 11 bases. V dropped 4 bases and J dropped 10; count of bases not matched to a gene: 6. In germline, CDR1 is MDHEN, CDR2 SYDVKM. CDR3 length: 14 residues.